This T cell receptor beta chain was identified during a study of blood T cell repertoires in COVID-19. Study at large: Sites across the United States, Italy and Spain contributed samples from acute and convalescent COVID-19.

The authors' processing: Reference gene primer amplification yielded estimated nucleated cell counts. This table comes from immunoSEQ multiplex PCR, and its TCRdb copy is limited to in-frame clones, with some not included. V and J calls and clone size are copied from that table; D and trimming were computed from the DNA. The data contain around 270,000 clones, 75% to 90% of them singletons. The CDR3 spans 16 residues. Germline CDR1 and CDR2: SGDLS and YYNGEE. V lost 4 bases and J 7 bases, leaving 23 bases between the germline ends. The TCR sequence derives from a man aged 25 to 45 with active or convalescent COVID-19. The chain couples TRBV9 to TRBJ1-1; perhaps TRBD1 as D (5 bases). What was sequenced was peripheral blood. Here the CDR3 DNA reads TGTGCCAGCAGCAAAAAAAGCACGGGGCGGGGTGGTGAAGCTTTCTTT. Amino acids: CASSKKSTGRGGEAFF.